The rows below give T cell receptor beta chains drawn from one sample of a study of CD8 T cells in ankylosing spondylitis. TCRdb reprocessed the 5' RACE reads via MiXCR and lists one record per CDR3 protein. The sample records approximately 440,000 distinct CDR3 sequences, 17% being singletons. The sample consisted of blood, either unsorted or a sorted T cell fraction (not recorded which). The receptors originated from a male donor with ankylosing spondylitis. CDR3s include the opening cysteine and the closing phenylalanine or tryptophan. A D gene is named only where the DNA matches it firmly. Clone size is given for some rows only: seen once, a few or many times, or a class if the clone is expanded.

J gene | V gene | CDR3 length | D gene | clone size | CDR3 DNA | CDR3 protein
TRBJ2-1 | TRBV3-1 | 16 | - | many | TGTGCCAGCAGCCAAGGGTTGGCGGCGGATTACAATGAGCAGTTCTTC | CASSQGLAADYNEQFF
TRBJ2-2 | TRBV29-1 | 14 | - | few | TGCAGCGTTGTACTACAGGTGAAGACCGGGGAGCTGTTTTTT | CSVVLQVKTGELFF
TRBJ1-5 | TRBV20-1 | 16 | TRBD1 | - | TGCAGTGCTACTACCCCACAGGGGGGGCTAAATCAGCCCCAGCATTTT | CSATTPQGGLNQPQHF
TRBJ2-1 | TRBV10-3 | 12 | - | many | TGTGCCATCCAGGGGGGGTACAATGAGCAGTTCTTC | CAIQGGYNEQFF
TRBJ2-1 | TRBV19 | 14 | TRBD2 | - | TGTGCCAGTACGAGACTAGCGGGAGGGGTTGAGCAGTTCTTC | CASTRLAGGVEQFF
TRBJ1-1 | TRBV6-5 | 14 | - | - | TGTGCCAGCAGTTACTCGGAAGTGGCCACTGAAGCTTTCTTT | CASSYSEVATEAFF
TRBJ2-3 | TRBV2 | 19 | - | few | TGTGCCAGCAGTGAATACGGGTTTGGGGCAGGGCGCTTCACAGATACGCAGTATTTT | CASSEYGFGAGRFTDTQYF
TRBJ2-3 | TRBV5-1 | 17 | TRBD2 | - | TGCGCCAGCAGCTTGGTGCCTAGCGGGGCTAGCACAGATACGCAGTATTTT | CASSLVPSGASTDTQYF
TRBJ1-2 | TRBV4-1 | 17 | TRBD1 | - | TGCGCCAGCAGCCATCGGGAGTCAGGGGGCAGTAACTATGGCTACACCTTC | CASSHRESGGSNYGYTF
TRBJ2-2 | TRBV20-1 | 14 | - | - | TGCAGTGCTAGTGGGCAGAAGAACACCGGGGAGCTGTTTTTT | CSASGQKNTGELFF
TRBJ2-3 | TRBV7-7 | 14 | - | few | TGTGCCAGCAGCTTAGCAGGGACCGCAGATACGCAGTATTTT | CASSLAGTADTQYF
TRBJ2-2 | TRBV10-3 | 13 | - | - | TGTGCCATCAAGGGACAGAACACCGGGGAGCTGTTTTTT | CAIKGQNTGELFF
TRBJ1-1 | TRBV6-1 | 13 | - | - | TGTGCCAGCGGGGACGGGTGGAACACTGAAGCTTTCTTT | CASGDGWNTEAFF
TRBJ1-4 | TRBV20-1 | 15 | - | - | TGCAGTGCTAGAGACCAAGGACAGTATAATGAAAAACTGTTTTTT | CSARDQGQYNEKLFF
TRBJ2-3 | TRBV15 | 17 | - | many | TGTGCCACCAGCAGAGATGCCCTTATCCGGCGAGGGGATACGCAGTATTTT | CATSRDALIRRGDTQYF
TRBJ2-7 | TRBV5-1 | 15 | TRBD2 | - | TGCGCCAGCAGCTTGGCCCGGGGGGGCGGGTACGAGCAGTACTTC | CASSLARGGGYEQYF